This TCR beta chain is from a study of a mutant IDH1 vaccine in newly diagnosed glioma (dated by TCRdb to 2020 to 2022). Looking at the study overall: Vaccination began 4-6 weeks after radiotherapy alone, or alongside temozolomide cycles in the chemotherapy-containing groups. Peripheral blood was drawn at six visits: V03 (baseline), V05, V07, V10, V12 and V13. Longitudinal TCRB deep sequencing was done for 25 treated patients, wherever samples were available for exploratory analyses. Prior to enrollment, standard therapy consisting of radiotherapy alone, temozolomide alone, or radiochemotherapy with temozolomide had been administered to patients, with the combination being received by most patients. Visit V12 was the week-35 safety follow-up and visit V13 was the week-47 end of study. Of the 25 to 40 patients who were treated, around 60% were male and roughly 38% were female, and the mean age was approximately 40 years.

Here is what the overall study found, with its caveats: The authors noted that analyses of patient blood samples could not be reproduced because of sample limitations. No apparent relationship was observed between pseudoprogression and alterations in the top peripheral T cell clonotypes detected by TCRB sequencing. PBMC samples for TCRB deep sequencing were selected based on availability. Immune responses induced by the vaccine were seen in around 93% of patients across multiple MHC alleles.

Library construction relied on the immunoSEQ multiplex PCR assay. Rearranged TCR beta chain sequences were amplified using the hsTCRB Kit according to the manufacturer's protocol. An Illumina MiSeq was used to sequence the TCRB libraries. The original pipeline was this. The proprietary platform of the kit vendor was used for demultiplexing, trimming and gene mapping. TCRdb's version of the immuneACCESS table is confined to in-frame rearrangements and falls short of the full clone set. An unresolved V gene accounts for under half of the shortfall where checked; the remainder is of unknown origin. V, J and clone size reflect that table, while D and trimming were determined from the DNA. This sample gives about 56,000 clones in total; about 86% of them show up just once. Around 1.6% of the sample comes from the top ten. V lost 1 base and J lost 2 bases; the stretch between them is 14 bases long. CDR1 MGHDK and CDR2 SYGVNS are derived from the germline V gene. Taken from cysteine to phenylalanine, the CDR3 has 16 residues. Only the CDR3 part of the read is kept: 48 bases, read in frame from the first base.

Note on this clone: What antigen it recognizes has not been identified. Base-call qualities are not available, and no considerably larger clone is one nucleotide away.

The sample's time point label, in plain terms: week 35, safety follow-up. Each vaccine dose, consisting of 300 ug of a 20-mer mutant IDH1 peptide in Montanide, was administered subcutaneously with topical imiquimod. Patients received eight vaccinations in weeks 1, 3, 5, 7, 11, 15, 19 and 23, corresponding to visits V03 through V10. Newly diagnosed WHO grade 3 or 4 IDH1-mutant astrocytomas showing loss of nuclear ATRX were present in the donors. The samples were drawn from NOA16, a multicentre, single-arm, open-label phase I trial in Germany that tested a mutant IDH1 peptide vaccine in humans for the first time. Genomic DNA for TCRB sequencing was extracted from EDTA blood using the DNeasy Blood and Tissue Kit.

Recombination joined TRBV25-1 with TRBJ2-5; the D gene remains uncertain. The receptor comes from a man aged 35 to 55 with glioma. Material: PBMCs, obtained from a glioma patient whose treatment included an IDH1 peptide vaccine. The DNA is TGTGCCAGCAGTGAATTAAGTCCGCTGCTACAAGAGACCCAGTACTTC. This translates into CASSELSPLLQETQYF.